The clone carrying this TCR beta chain was observed once. This entry belongs to a study of CD8+CD57+ T cells in acquired aplastic anemia. The template used for profiling TCR beta VDJ and CDR3 was genomic DNA. TCRdb used MiXCR to reprocess the reads, holding one entry per CDR3 protein. Counted here are about 71,000 distinct CDR3 sequences, 54% occurring once; the ten biggest clones make up approximately 8.6%. Trimming at V came to 7 bases and at J to 0 bases, leaving 4 bases not matched to a gene. Germline CDR1 is KGHDR and CDR2 is SFDVKD. There are 16 residues in the CDR3. Sequenced: sorted CD4+, CD8+, or CD8+CD57+ T cells (not recorded which) from PBMCs. The sequence was obtained from a human donor in good health, serving as a control. The chain links TRBV24-1 to TRBJ2-7, with 14 nucleotides matching TRBD2. The CDR3 reads CATSGLAGGLSYEQYF. CDR3 sequence (DNA): TGTGCCACCAGCGGACTAGCGGGAGGCCTCTCCTACGAGCAGTACTTC.